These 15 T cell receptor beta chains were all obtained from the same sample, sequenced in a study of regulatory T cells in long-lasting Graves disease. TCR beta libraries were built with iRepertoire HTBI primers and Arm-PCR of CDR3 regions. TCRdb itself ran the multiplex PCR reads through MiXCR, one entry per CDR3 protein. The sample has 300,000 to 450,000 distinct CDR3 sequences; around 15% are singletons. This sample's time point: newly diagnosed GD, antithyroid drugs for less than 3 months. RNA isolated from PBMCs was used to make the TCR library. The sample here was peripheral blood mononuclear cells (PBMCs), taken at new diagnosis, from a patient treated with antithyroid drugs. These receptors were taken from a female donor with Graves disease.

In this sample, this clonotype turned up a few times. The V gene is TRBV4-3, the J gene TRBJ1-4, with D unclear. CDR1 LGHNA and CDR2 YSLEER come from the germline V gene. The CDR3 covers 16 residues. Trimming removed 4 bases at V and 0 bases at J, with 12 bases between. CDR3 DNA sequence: TGCGCCAGCAGCCCAACAAGACGGGCAACTAATGAAAAACTGTTTTTT. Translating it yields CASSPTRRATNEKLFF.

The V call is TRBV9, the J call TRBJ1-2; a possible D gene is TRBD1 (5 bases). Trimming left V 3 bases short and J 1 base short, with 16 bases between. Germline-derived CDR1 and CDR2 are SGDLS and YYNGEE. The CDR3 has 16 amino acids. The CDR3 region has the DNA TGTGCCAGCAGCGGATTGACAGCGCCTGATAACTATGGCTACACCTTC. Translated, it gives CASSGLTAPDNYGYTF.

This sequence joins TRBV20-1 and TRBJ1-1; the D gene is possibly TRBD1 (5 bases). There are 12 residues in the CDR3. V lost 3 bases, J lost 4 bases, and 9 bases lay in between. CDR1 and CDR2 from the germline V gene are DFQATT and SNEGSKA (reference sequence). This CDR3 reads CSARKGTTEAFF. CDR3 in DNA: TGCAGTGCTAGGAAGGGGACCACTGAAGCTTTCTTT.

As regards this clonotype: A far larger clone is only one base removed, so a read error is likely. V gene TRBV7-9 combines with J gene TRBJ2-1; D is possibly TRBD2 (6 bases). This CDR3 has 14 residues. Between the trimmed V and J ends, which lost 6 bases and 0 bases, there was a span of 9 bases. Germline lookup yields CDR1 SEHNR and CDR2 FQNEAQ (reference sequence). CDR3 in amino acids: CASRVGSSYNEQFF. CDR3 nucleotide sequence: TGTGCCAGCAGGGTCGGGAGCTCCTACAATGAGCAGTTCTTC.

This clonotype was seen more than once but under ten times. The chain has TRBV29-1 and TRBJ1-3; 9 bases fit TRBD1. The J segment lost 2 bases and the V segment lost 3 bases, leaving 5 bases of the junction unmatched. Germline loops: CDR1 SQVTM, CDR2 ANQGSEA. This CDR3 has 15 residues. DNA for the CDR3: TGCAGCGTTGAGCAGGACAGGGGACCTGGAAACACCATATATTTT. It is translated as CSVEQDRGPGNTIYF.

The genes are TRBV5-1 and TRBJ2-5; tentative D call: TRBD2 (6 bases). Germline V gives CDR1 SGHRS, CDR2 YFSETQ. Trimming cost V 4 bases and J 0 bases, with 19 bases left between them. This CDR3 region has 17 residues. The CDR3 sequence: CASSRRQNGRHQETQYF. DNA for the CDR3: TGCGCCAGCAGCCGCAGACAAAACGGGAGACACCAAGAGACCCAGTACTTC. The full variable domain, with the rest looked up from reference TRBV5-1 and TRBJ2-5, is KAGVTQTPRYLIKTRGQQVTLSCSPISGHRSVSWYQQTPGQGLQFLFEYFSETQRNKGNFPGRFSGRQFSNSRSEMNVSTLELGDSALYLCASSRRQNGRHQETQYFGPGTRLLVL.

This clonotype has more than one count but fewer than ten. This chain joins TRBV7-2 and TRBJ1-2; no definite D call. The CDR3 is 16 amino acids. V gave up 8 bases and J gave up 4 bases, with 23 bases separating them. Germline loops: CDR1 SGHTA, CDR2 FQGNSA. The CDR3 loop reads CASSPSGSDPSYGYTF. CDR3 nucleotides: TGTGCCAGCTCACCTTCGGGGTCCGACCCCTCCTATGGCTACACCTTC.

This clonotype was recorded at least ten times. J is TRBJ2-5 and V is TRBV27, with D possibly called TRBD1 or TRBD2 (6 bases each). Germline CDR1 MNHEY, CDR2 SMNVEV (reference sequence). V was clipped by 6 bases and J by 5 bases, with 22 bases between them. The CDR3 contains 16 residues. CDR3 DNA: TGTGCCAGCAGCCTAGGAACGGGGGCCGCCACGGAGACCCAGTACTTC. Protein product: CASSLGTGAATETQYF.

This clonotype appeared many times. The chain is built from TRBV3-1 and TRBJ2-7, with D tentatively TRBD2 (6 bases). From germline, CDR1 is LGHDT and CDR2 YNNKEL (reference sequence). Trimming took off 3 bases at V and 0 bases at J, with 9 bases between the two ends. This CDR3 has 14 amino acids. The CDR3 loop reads CASSQMGGSYEQYF. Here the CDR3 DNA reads TGTGCCAGCAGCCAGATGGGAGGCTCCTACGAGCAGTACTTC.

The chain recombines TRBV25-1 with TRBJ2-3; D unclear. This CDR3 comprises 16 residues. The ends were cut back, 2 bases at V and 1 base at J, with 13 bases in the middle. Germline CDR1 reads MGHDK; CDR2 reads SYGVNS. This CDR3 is CASSERAASRTDTQYF. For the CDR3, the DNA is TGTGCCAGCAGTGAAAGGGCAGCCTCCCGCACAGATACGCAGTATTTT. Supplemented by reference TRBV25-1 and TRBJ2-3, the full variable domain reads EADIYQTPRYLVIGTGKKITLECSQTMGHDKMYWYQQDPGMELHLIHYSYGVNSTEKGDLSSESTVSRIRTEHFPLTLESARPSHTSQYLCASSERAASRTDTQYFGPGTRLTVL.

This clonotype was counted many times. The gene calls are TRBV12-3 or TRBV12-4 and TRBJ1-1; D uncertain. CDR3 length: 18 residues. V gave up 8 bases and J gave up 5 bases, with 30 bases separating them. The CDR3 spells CASFFPPPPHGNGTEAFF. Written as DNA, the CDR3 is TGTGCCAGCTTCTTCCCTCCTCCTCCTCATGGAAATGGAACTGAAGCTTTCTTT.

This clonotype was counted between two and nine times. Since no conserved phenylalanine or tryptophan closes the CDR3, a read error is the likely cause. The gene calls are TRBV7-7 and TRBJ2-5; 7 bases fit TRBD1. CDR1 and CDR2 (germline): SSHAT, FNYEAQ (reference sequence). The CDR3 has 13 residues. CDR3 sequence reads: CASSSDRAETQYS. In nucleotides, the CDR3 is TGTGCTAGCAGCTCCGACAGGGCAGAGACCCAGTACTCC.

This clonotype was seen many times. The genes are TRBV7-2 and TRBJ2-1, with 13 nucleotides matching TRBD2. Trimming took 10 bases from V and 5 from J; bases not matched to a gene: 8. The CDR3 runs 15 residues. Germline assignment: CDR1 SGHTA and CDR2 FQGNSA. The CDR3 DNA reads TGTGCCACCTCCTCGGGACTAGCGGGAAACAATGAGCAGTTCTTC. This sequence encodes CATSSGLAGNNEQFF.

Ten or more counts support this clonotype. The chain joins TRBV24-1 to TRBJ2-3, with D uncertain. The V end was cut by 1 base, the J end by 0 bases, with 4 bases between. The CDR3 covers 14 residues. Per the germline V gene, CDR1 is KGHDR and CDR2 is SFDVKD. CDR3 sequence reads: CATSDFGSTDTQYF. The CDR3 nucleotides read TGTGCCACCAGTGATTTCGGGAGCACAGATACGCAGTATTTT.

The CDR3 coding sequence is TGTGCCAGCACCCTGAACGGTCAGCCCCAGCATTTT. It translates to CASTLNGQPQHF. The chain has TRBV7-2 and TRBJ1-5; D is undetermined. The CDR3 spans 12 residues. Deletions cut 7 bases from V and 6 bases from J, with 10 bases between. Germline V gene data show CDR1 as SGHTA and CDR2 as FQGNSA.